A single sample is the source of the 14 T cell receptor beta chains below, sequenced in a study of T cell responses to AZD1222 COVID-19 vaccine (dated by TCRdb to 2020 to 2022). According to the study, the label for this sample's time point signals: about 28 days (+/-7) after the second vaccine dose. The library was made by the immunoSEQ multiplex PCR assay. The table comes from immuneACCESS by way of TCRdb, which keeps in-frame sequences with V and J called. Part of the clones is missing from these tables; in studies checked, under half for an unresolved V gene and the rest for unknown reasons. The sample table records some 83,000 clones; 70% to 90% of these occur just once. The top ten clones comprise around 5.5% of the sample. This material consisted of peripheral blood, taken 28 days after the second AZD1222 dose. The receptors shown here come from an adult who received the AZD1222 COVID-19 vaccine.

The rearrangement uses TRBV11-3 and TRBJ2-7; D remains ambiguous. The CDR3 is made up of 12 amino acids. Germline loops: CDR1 SGHNT, CDR2 YENEEA. V lost 5 bases and J lost 2, with 7 bases in between. The DNA of the CDR3 is TGTGCCAGCAGCACGATAGCCTACGAGCAGTACTTC. This gives the protein CASSTIAYEQYF.

In this sample, this clone turned up once. The rearrangement links TRBV7-9 to TRBJ1-5, with no clear D. Trimming left V 5 bases short and J 0 bases short, with 11 bases between. The CDR3 consists of 15 residues. Germline V lookup: CDR1 SEHNR, CDR2 FQNEAQ (reference sequence). CDR3 nucleotide sequence: TGTGCCAGCAGCCCCGGGCAGGATAGCAATCAGCCCCAGCATTTT. Its protein product is CASSPGQDSNQPQHF.

DNA for the CDR3: TGTGCCAGCAGCTTTGGGACAGGGGCGGGACACTATGGCTACACCTTC. It encodes CASSFGTGAGHYGYTF. The chain links TRBV3-1 (or the pseudogene TRBV3-2) to TRBJ1-2; 10 positions match TRBD1. The germline V gene has CDR1 LGHDT and CDR2 YNNKEL (reference sequence). Germline trimming cut 5 bases from V and 3 bases from J; bases unmatched to any gene: 9. The CDR3 has 16 amino acids.

CDR3 sequence reads: CASRPLQGAGTGELFF. CDR3 nucleotides: TGCGCCAGCAGGCCTTTACAGGGGGCGGGCACCGGGGAGCTGTTTTTT. The chain uses TRBV4-1 and TRBJ2-2; 9 bases agree with TRBD1. J lost 4 bases, V lost 6 bases, and 9 bases had no gene match. The CDR3 is 16 residues long. Germline V lookup: CDR1 MGHRA, CDR2 YSYEKL.

The chain has TRBV15 and TRBJ2-1; 13 nucleotides match TRBD2. With V trimmed by 0 bases and J by 3 bases, 8 bases remained unmatched. This CDR3 spans 19 amino acids. Per the germline V gene, CDR1 is LNHNV and CDR2 is YYDKDF (reference sequence). The CDR3 sequence: CATSRDPGTSGVFYNEQFF. The CDR3, as DNA: TGTGCCACCAGCAGAGATCCCGGGACTAGCGGGGTATTCTACAATGAGCAGTTCTTC.

This sequence joins TRBV28 and TRBJ2-7, with D tentatively TRBD1 or TRBD2 (5 bases each). Germline V gene data show CDR1 as MDHEN and CDR2 as SYDVKM. CDR3 length equals 14 residues. Between the trimmed V and J ends, which lost 5 bases and 2 bases, there was a span of 13 bases. The DNA of the CDR3 is TGTGCCAGCAGTCTCCGGGGCCATGCCTACGAGCAGTACTTC. It is translated as CASSLRGHAYEQYF.

As DNA, the CDR3 is TGTGCCAGTAGTGTGACAGGGGGCATATTAGGGGGCTACACCTTC. Amino acid sequence: CASSVTGGILGGYTF. The chain joins TRBV19 to TRBJ1-2; 10 bases are shared with TRBD1. CDR1 and CDR2 (germline): LNHDA, SQIVND (reference sequence). There are 15 residues in the CDR3. The J segment lost 8 bases and the V segment lost 5 bases, leaving 11 bases of the junction unmatched.

This clone was counted between two and nine times. The V and J genes are TRBV7-8 and TRBJ2-5; possible D gene TRBD2, 5 bases. The CDR3 length is 14 residues. V was trimmed by 8 bases and J by 2 bases, leaving 15 bases between them. The germline V gene encodes CDR1 SGHVS and CDR2 FQNEAQ. CDR3 DNA sequence: TGTGCCAGCGATGCGGAGGCGCGGCAAGAGACCCAGTACTTC. Protein sequence: CASDAEARQETQYF.

The chain uses TRBV7-9 and TRBJ1-2; D is uncertain. V was clipped by 8 bases and J by 7 bases, with 29 bases between them. The CDR3 runs to 17 residues. The germline V gene has CDR1 SEHNR and CDR2 FQNEAQ (reference sequence). CDR3 in DNA: TGTGCCAGCTCGGTGTTCCCGCGGCGGCGTGGGCTGATTGGCTACACCTTC. Translating gives CASSVFPRRRGLIGYTF.

This chain connects TRBV6-2 or TRBV6-3 to TRBJ1-3; D is possibly TRBD1 (6 bases). The CDR3 has 12 residues. Deletions cut 0 bases from V and 15 bases from J, with 12 bases between. Germline V gene lookup returns CDR1 MNHEY and CDR2 SVGEGT. CDR3 in amino acids: CASSYSANREYF. CDR3 coding DNA: TGTGCCAGCAGTTACTCGGCCAACAGGGAATATTTT.

This clone was counted between two and nine times. The chain links TRBV7-9 to TRBJ2-3; 9 positions agree with TRBD1. Unmatched junction bases numbered 8, after V lost 5 bases and J lost 2 bases. This CDR3 contains 16 residues. CDR1 SEHNR and CDR2 FQNEAQ come from the germline V gene (reference sequence). The CDR3, as DNA: TGTGCCAGCAGCCCCCCGGGACAGGGCATCACAGATACGCAGTATTTT. Protein: CASSPPGQGITDTQYF.

The J gene is TRBJ1-1, the V gene TRBV27, with TRBD1 matching over 9 bases. This CDR3 region has 15 residues. Germline CDR1 is MNHEY and CDR2 is SMNVEV (reference sequence). Germline trimming cut 2 bases from V and 5 bases from J; bases unmatched to any gene: 6. The CDR3 is CASSLDRQGGTEAFF. The CDR3 nucleotides are TGTGCCAGCAGTTTAGATCGACAGGGGGGAACTGAAGCTTTCTTT.

This chain links TRBV3-1 (or the pseudogene TRBV3-2) with TRBJ1-3; 8 nucleotides line up with TRBD1. The V gene's germline CDR1 is LGHDT and CDR2 YNNKEL (reference sequence). The ends lost 5 bases at V and 1 base at J; junction bases unmatched: 7. CDR3 size: 16 residues. The CDR3 sequence is CASSEGQGGSGNTIYF. The CDR3 DNA is TGTGCCAGCAGCGAAGGACAGGGAGGATCTGGAAACACCATATATTTT.

The J gene is TRBJ1-1, the V gene TRBV9; 7 bases are shared with TRBD1. The CDR3 covers 12 residues. The V gene end was trimmed by 3 bases and the J gene end by 10 bases; junction bases not matched to a gene: 6. Per germline, CDR1 SGDLS and CDR2 YYNGEE. This CDR3 is CASSAGTEAAFF. The CDR3 DNA sequence: TGTGCCAGCAGCGCCGGGACAGAAGCAGCTTTCTTT.